This T cell receptor beta chain stems from a study of T cell responses to AZD1222 COVID-19 vaccine. The CDR3 contains 16 residues. CDR1 SGHDN and CDR2 FVKESK come from the germline V gene. Trimming took 0 bases from V and 7 from J; bases not matched to a gene: 6. Using immunoSEQ multiplex PCR, the repertoire was profiled, and TCRdb retains in-frame clones only, with some absent. The sample has 100,000 to 150,000 clones; roughly 88% are singletons. A word on this clone: Its target is not known.

General study results and limits: It should be noted that donors were predominantly white British and more often female, and clonal diversity was possibly underestimated. Repertoires were obtained solely post-peak T cell response.

Pooling covered second doses at about 4 or about 12 weeks. The sequence derives from an adult who received the AZD1222 COVID-19 vaccine. The rearrangement links TRBV14 to TRBJ2-2; the match to TRBD1 covers 9 bases. This specimen was peripheral blood, taken 28 days after the second AZD1222 dose. DNA of the CDR3: TGTGCCAGCAGCCAAGATGCGGGACAGGGCGGCGGGGAGCTGTTTTTT. Protein sequence: CASSQDAGQGGGELFF.